A single sample is the source of the 17 T cell receptor beta chains below, sequenced in a study of TIL therapy for anti-PD-1-resistant metastatic lung cancer. The time point denotes: pre-treatment sample, taken before nivolumab and TIL therapy. The libraries were made with immunoSEQ v3. The repertoire was sequenced with immunoSEQ multiplex PCR; TCRdb's copy has only in-frame clones and lacks some. This table has 18,000 or so clones, 83% appearing once. The source was blood, collected at baseline. The receptors shown here come from a person aged 25 to 85 with non-small cell lung cancer.

The chain recombines TRBV2 with TRBJ1-4; D is undetermined. Per germline, CDR1 SNHLY and CDR2 FYNNEI. V was pared by 10 bases and J by 7 bases, with 13 bases between. This CDR3 comprises 12 residues. Here the CDR3 reads CATAGLSEKLFF. In DNA form, the CDR3 reads TGTGCCACCGCCGGGTTGAGTGAAAAACTGTTTTTT.

The chain has TRBV11-3 and TRBJ2-1, with D tentatively TRBD1 (5 bases). Germline CDR1 SGHNT, CDR2 YENEEA. CDR3 size: 14 residues. Trimming left V 4 bases short and J 2 bases short, with 9 bases between. The CDR3: CASSWGFTYNEQFF. CDR3 nucleotide sequence: TGTGCCAGCAGCTGGGGCTTCACCTACAATGAGCAGTTCTTC.

The rearrangement uses TRBV7-6 and TRBJ2-3; D remains ambiguous. The CDR3 length is 12 residues. V dropped 5 bases and J dropped 5 bases, with 8 bases sitting between them. The germline CDR1 and CDR2 sequences are SGHVS and FNYEAQ. The CDR3 sequence is CASSQVRDTQYF. The CDR3 region has the DNA TGTGCCAGCAGCCAAGTCAGAGATACGCAGTATTTT.

The chain combines TRBV19 with TRBJ2-3; 9 bases match TRBD1. Germline V gene lookup returns CDR1 LNHDA and CDR2 SQIVND (reference sequence). Trimming cost V 9 bases and J 3 bases; bases outside gene matches: 7. The CDR3 covers 14 residues. CDR3 in DNA: TGTGCCAGCTGGACGGGACAGGGAACAGATACGCAGTATTTT. It codes for CASWTGQGTDTQYF.

The chain has TRBV7-8 and TRBJ1-2, with D maybe TRBD1 (5 bases). Germline values: CDR1 SGHVS, CDR2 FQNEAQ. Trimming took 1 base from V and 2 from J, leaving 14 bases between them. The CDR3 has 16 residues. CDR3 loop: CASSLGGVGSNYGYTF. CDR3 in DNA: TGTGCCAGCAGCTTAGGGGGCGTGGGGTCCAACTATGGCTACACCTTC.

This clone was detected only a few times. This sequence joins TRBV28 and TRBJ1-1; 8 positions match TRBD1. The CDR3 runs to 12 residues. V trimming: 6 bases; J trimming: 11 bases; junction bases outside the gene matches: 8. CDR1 MDHEN and CDR2 SYDVKM come from the germline V gene. CDR3 nucleotide sequence: TGTGCCAGCAGGAGAGGACAGGGAAGTGCTTTCTTT. Its protein product is CASRRGQGSAFF.

The chain is built from TRBV6-1 and TRBJ1-2; TRBD1 is a possible D gene (5 bases). Germline values: CDR1 MNHNS, CDR2 SASEGT. The CDR3 contains 16 residues. The V end was cut by 2 bases, the J end by 4 bases, with 17 bases between. CDR3 bases: TGTGCCAGCAGTGAACGGGAGGGGCACAGTCCCTATGGCTACACCTTC. It specifies CASSEREGHSPYGYTF.

The sample holds a few counts of this clone. The CDR3 is CASLLGRDARQPQHF. CDR3 coding DNA: TGTGCCAGCCTCCTAGGGCGCGACGCGCGTCAGCCCCAGCATTTT. This sequence joins TRBV28 and TRBJ1-5; no reliable D call. The CDR3 has 15 residues. The V gene's germline CDR1 is MDHEN and CDR2 SYDVKM. With 8 bases removed from V and 6 bases from J, the gap between germline ends came to 20 bases.

The CDR3, as DNA: TGCAGCGTTGAAGATGGAGCCAGGGGGGGAGAGCAGTACTTC. Its protein product is CSVEDGARGGEQYF. The chain employs TRBV29-1 and TRBJ2-7, with D tentatively TRBD1 or TRBD2 (7 bases each). Germline CDR1 reads SQVTM; CDR2 reads ANQGSEA. The CDR3 covers 14 residues. V dropped 0 bases and J dropped 7 bases, with 16 bases sitting between them.

This clone has more than one count but fewer than ten. This chain connects TRBV5-1 to TRBJ1-2; D is possibly TRBD1 (6 bases). V was shortened by 4 bases and J by 5 bases, with 18 bases between the two germline ends. This CDR3 is built from 15 residues. Germline V gives CDR1 SGHRS, CDR2 YFSETQ. CDR3 in amino acids: CASSPAGRGEYGYTF. Here the CDR3 DNA reads TGCGCCAGCAGCCCCGCGGGTAGGGGGGAATATGGCTACACCTTC.

This rearrangement joins TRBV15 to TRBJ2-1; D gene ambiguous. Germline-derived CDR1 and CDR2 are LNHNV and YYDKDF (reference sequence). The V end was cut by 8 bases, the J end by 2 bases, with 10 bases between. The CDR3 runs 13 residues. CDR3 DNA sequence: TGTGCCACCTTAAGGGCCCCCTACAATGAGCAGTTCTTC. It is translated as CATLRAPYNEQFF.

This chain joins TRBV5-1 and TRBJ2-5, with 7 positions matching TRBD1. There are 14 residues in the CDR3. V shed 4 bases, J shed 5 bases, and the junction held 8 bases outside the gene matches. Germline assignment: CDR1 SGHRS and CDR2 YFSETQ. This chain's CDR3 is CASSGTGVWETQYF. DNA of the CDR3: TGCGCCAGCAGCGGAACAGGGGTTTGGGAGACCCAGTACTTC.

This clone was seen only once. J is TRBJ2-1 and V is TRBV5-6; D unresolved. This CDR3 contains 12 residues. V lost 2 bases to trimming and J lost 4 bases, with 4 bases between them. The germline V gene encodes CDR1 SGHDT and CDR2 YYEEEE. The CDR3 DNA reads as TGTGCCAGCAGCTTTGGATACAATGAGCAGTTCTTC. It codes for CASSFGYNEQFF. Full variable domain (rest looked up from reference TRBV5-6 and TRBJ2-1): DAGVTQSPTHLIKTRGQQVTLRCSPKSGHDTVSWYQQALGQGPQFIFQYYEEEERQRGNFPDRFSGHQFPNYSSELNVNALLLGDSALYLCASSFGYNEQFFGPGTRLTVL.

Written as DNA, the CDR3 is TGTGCCAGCAGCGCCAGTGGGGGGACACCTAACTCTGGGGCCAACGTCCTGACTTTC. This translates into CASSASGGTPNSGANVLTF. The chain carries TRBV9 and TRBJ2-6; D possibly matches TRBD1 or TRBD2 (6 bases each). CDR3 length equals 19 residues. CDR1 and CDR2 (germline): SGDLS, YYNGEE. V dropped 3 bases and J dropped 0 bases, with 19 bases sitting between them.

The chain couples TRBV14 to TRBJ2-3; 15 bases align to TRBD2. V was pared by 3 bases and J by 3 bases, with 13 bases of the junction left unmatched. Germline values: CDR1 SGHDN, CDR2 FVKESK. The CDR3 is made up of 20 amino acids. CDR3 coding DNA: TGTGCCAGCAGCCAGGACTGGACTAGCGGGGGGGCCTTTAGGACAGATACGCAGTATTTT. Translated: CASSQDWTSGGAFRTDTQYF. Full variable domain (remainder filled in from reference TRBV14 and TRBJ2-3): EAGVTQFPSHSVIEKGQTVTLRCDPISGHDNLYWYRRVMGKEIKFLLHFVKESKQDESGMPNNRFLAERTGGTYSTLKVQPAELEDSGVYFCASSQDWTSGGAFRTDTQYFGPGTRLTVL.

This chain connects TRBV5-4 to TRBJ2-7, with D possibly being TRBD2 (5 bases). Looked up from germline, CDR1 is SGHNT and CDR2 is YYREEE (reference sequence). Trimming pared 4 bases from V and 4 bases from J, leaving 12 bases between. This CDR3 has 13 amino acids. The CDR3, as DNA: TGTGCCAGCAGCCCGGGGAGTTTATACGAGCAGTACTTC. Translated: CASSPGSLYEQYF. The full variable domain, its missing parts supplied by reference TRBV5-4 and TRBJ2-7, is ETGVTQSPTHLIKTRGQQVTLRCSSQSGHNTVSWYQQALGQGPQFIFQYYREEENGRGNFPPRFSGLQFPNYSSELNVNALELDDSALYLCASSPGSLYEQYFGPGTRLTVT.

This clone showed up just once. This chain uses TRBV30 with TRBJ1-4; TRBD1 agrees at 7 bases. CDR3 size: 14 residues. CDR1 and CDR2 from the germline V gene are GTSNPN and SVGIG (reference sequence). J was trimmed by 7 bases and V by 1 base; bases with no gene match: 6. The DNA of the CDR3 is TGTGCCTGGAGTGACAGGGGATTTCGTGAAAAACTGTTTTTT. As protein: CAWSDRGFREKLFF.